This TCR beta chain was profiled in a study of cytomegalovirus exposure and HLA in healthy donors. 13 Jbeta primers and 60 Vbeta primers were used for the PCR. TCRdb's copy holds only in-frame clones and misses some; the assay was immunoSEQ multiplex PCR. The data contain 150,000 to 200,000 clones, roughly 80% of them singletons. The V gene end was trimmed by 7 bases and the J gene end by 4 bases; junction bases not matched to a gene: 3. The germline V gene encodes CDR1 SQVTM and CDR2 ANQGSEA. The CDR3 consists of 12 residues. This chain uses TRBV29-1 with TRBJ2-7; 11 bases fit TRBD1. Sequenced sample: PBMCs. The sequence was obtained from a girl aged 10-17 years in good health and CMV-seropositive. This CDR3 is CSAGQGAYEQYF. In DNA, the CDR3 is TGCAGCGCCGGACAGGGGGCATACGAGCAGTACTTC.